This note documents a single TCR beta chain sequence. No cognate antigen has been identified for it. Base qualities are not provided; no much larger clone lies one nucleotide away. These data belong to a study of TIL therapy for anti-PD-1-resistant metastatic lung cancer (dated by TCRdb to the early 2020s). Concerning the study at large: Among the enrolled patients, the median age was around 54 years (range about 35-75), and the median tumor PD-L1 proportion score was 5.5% to 6.5%. Most of the cohort had lung adenocarcinoma, including a handful of EGFR-mutant tumors and two ALK-rearranged tumors, and half of the patients were either current or former smokers. A median non-synonymous tumor mutation burden of over 1.2 mutations per megabase was determined across the cohort by whole-exome sequencing. T cell receptor beta sequencing of tumor and peripheral blood was used to follow clonotypes across the tumor, the expanded TIL product and serial blood samples.

V loses 6 bases of germline sequence and J loses 3 bases, and the interval between the two ends is 9 bases. The CDR3, from cysteine to phenylalanine, totals 13 residues. Only the CDR3 part of the read is kept: 39 bases, read in frame from the first base. The germline V gene (reference sequence) yields SEHNR for CDR1 and FQNEAQ for CDR2. The time point label, as the study defines it: pre-treatment sample, taken before nivolumab and TIL therapy. Excised metastases, mostly pleural nodules or supraclavicular lymph nodes, were used as baseline tumor samples and were taken from the same resection from which TIL were grown. Tumors were collected before any PD-1/PD-L1 blockade, after which patients were given nivolumab, and patients who progressed were given lymphodepletion, an infusion of expanded TIL and IL-2. Between late 2017 and early 2020, a dual-center phase I trial enrolled adults who had stage 4 NSCLC. The samples were drawn from an open-label, single-arm phase I trial testing tumor-infiltrating lymphocyte therapy combined with nivolumab in advanced non-small cell lung cancer. For each resected tumor, portions were snap-frozen in liquid nitrogen and kept at -80 degrees C. Tumor regions of interest were chosen on H&E sections by laser-capture macrodissection, pulverized into around 16 mg aliquots, and extracted with Qiagen Allprep kits.

TCR beta CDR3 regions were amplified from genomic DNA by bias-controlled multiplex PCR with the immunoSEQ v3 hsTCRB kit. TCR libraries were sequenced on an Illumina NextSeq 500 to about 2 million read pairs for survey level or about 5-6.5 million for deep level. The original methods were these. The immunoSEQ Analyzer software assigned V, D and J genes, filtered out non-productive sequences, and reported clonality. Repertoires of infused TIL and blood were compared using productive Simpson clonality and the Morisita overlap index of productive TRB rearrangements. Here the immuneACCESS table is served through TCRdb, limited to in-frame sequences with V and J called. Missing clones are a known gap in these copies; in checked studies unresolved V genes cover under half, and the rest lacks a known reason. V, J and clone size reflect that table, while D and trimming were determined from the DNA. This sample comprises 2,600 or so clones, around 73% of them detected only once. Of the sample, about 16% falls within the top ten clones.

Paper-wide results and their limitations: The study protocol defined all tumor marker inferences as exploratory. TIL culture showed high clonal turnover, with many enriched product clones undetected in the baseline tumor, suggesting clonal contraction rather than faithful expansion. Higher clonality and lower diversity were observed in expanded TIL cultures than in baseline intratumoral T cells (median clonality around 5.9% vs 31%, p < 0.0001). The cohort was highly selected, including more treatment-naive, never-smoker and oncogene-addicted patients than is typical, which limits generalizability.

The source is a person between 30 and 80 years old with non-small cell lung cancer. Some clones in this sample may be carry-over from other donors' samples. The sequenced sample was tumor tissue, obtained at baseline. The sequence links TRBV7-9 to TRBJ1-5, with a tentative D gene TRBD1 over 5 matching bases. The CDR3 reads CASSGAPNQPQHF. The DNA sequence is as follows: TGTGCCAGCAGTGGGGCACCCAATCAGCCCCAGCATTTT.